This is a list of T cell receptor beta chains from one sample in a study of cytomegalovirus exposure and HLA in healthy donors. Libraries were prepared by immunoSEQ multiplex PCR; TCRdb keeps only in-frame clonotypes and omits some of them. The sample has about 130,000 clones, 70% to 90% seen once; the top ten hold around 6%. The sequenced material came from PBMCs. These receptor sequences come from a woman in her 30s in good health and CMV-seropositive. CDR3s include the opening cysteine and the closing phenylalanine or tryptophan. D genes are given only for firm matches. Some rows have no size entry. The others give once, few or many, or a class for an expanded clone.

clone size: NA; J gene: TRBJ2-3; V gene: TRBV7-9; D gene: NA; CDR3 protein: CASSSGESSTDTQYF; CDR3 DNA: TGTGCCAGCAGCTCGGGGGAGTCTAGCACAGATACGCAGTATTTT
clone size: NA; J gene: TRBJ2-7; V gene: TRBV11-2; D gene: NA; CDR3 protein: CASSTQGATYEQYF; CDR3 DNA: TGTGCCAGCAGCACCCAAGGGGCCACCTACGAGCAGTACTTC
clone size: NA; J gene: TRBJ1-5; V gene: TRBV19; D gene: TRBD1; CDR3 protein: CASSMGTGTGNQPQHF; CDR3 DNA: TGTGCCAGTAGTATGGGGACAGGTACGGGCAATCAGCCCCAGCATTTT
clone size: NA; J gene: TRBJ2-7; V gene: TRBV6-4; D gene: NA; CDR3 protein: CASSDCVVMDSSYEQYF; CDR3 DNA: TGTGCCAGCAGTGACTGCGTCGTCATGGACAGCTCCTACGAGCAGTACTTC
clone size: NA; J gene: TRBJ2-7; V gene: TRBV6-6; D gene: NA; CDR3 protein: CASSRGGTDSYEQYF; CDR3 DNA: TGTGCCAGCAGTCGTGGAGGGACGGACTCCTACGAGCAGTACTTC
clone size: NA; J gene: TRBJ1-2; V gene: TRBV10-3; D gene: NA; CDR3 protein: CAIKSLNYGYTF; CDR3 DNA: TGTGCCATCAAGAGTCTTAACTATGGCTACACCTTC
clone size: NA; J gene: TRBJ2-1; V gene: TRBV29-1; D gene: TRBD2; CDR3 protein: CSVRAGPPSNEQFF; CDR3 DNA: TGCAGCGTAAGAGCGGGACCACCCTCCAATGAGCAGTTCTTC
clone size: NA; J gene: TRBJ2-7; V gene: TRBV28; D gene: NA; CDR3 protein: CASSLYSSSYEQYF; CDR3 DNA: TGTGCCAGCAGTTTATACAGTAGCTCCTACGAGCAGTACTTC
clone size: NA; J gene: TRBJ2-1; V gene: TRBV7-8; D gene: TRBD2; CDR3 protein: CASSRGLSSYNEQFF; CDR3 DNA: TGTGCCAGCAGTCGGGGACTATCATCCTACAATGAGCAGTTCTTC
clone size: NA; J gene: TRBJ2-3; V gene: TRBV2; D gene: TRBD2; CDR3 protein: CATRRGFTSGFPSTDTQYF; CDR3 DNA: TGTGCCACCCGGCGGGGGTTCACTAGCGGTTTTCCTAGCACAGATACGCAGTATTTT
clone size: NA; J gene: TRBJ1-2; V gene: TRBV19; D gene: NA; CDR3 protein: CASSKVQEWYGYTF; CDR3 DNA: TGTGCCAGTAGTAAGGTCCAGGAATGGTATGGCTACACCTTC
clone size: once; J gene: TRBJ1-2; V gene: TRBV2; D gene: NA; CDR3 protein: CASRQGPNYGYTF; CDR3 DNA: TGTGCCAGCAGACAGGGACCTAACTATGGCTACACCTTC
clone size: NA; J gene: TRBJ1-5; V gene: TRBV7-2; D gene: NA; CDR3 protein: CASSLSTYSNQPQHF; CDR3 DNA: TGTGCCAGCAGCTTAAGCACCTATAGCAATCAGCCCCAGCATTTT
clone size: NA; J gene: TRBJ2-7; V gene: TRBV28; D gene: NA; CDR3 protein: CASMSFHSFSYEQYF; CDR3 DNA: TGTGCCAGCATGTCGTTCCACTCCTTCTCCTACGAGCAGTACTTC
clone size: NA; J gene: TRBJ1-3; V gene: TRBV27; D gene: NA; CDR3 protein: CASSASPGSGNTIYF; CDR3 DNA: TGTGCCAGCAGCGCCTCGCCAGGTTCTGGAAACACCATATATTTT
clone size: NA; J gene: TRBJ2-2; V gene: TRBV7-2; D gene: TRBD2; CDR3 protein: CASSLREGFPFTGELFF; CDR3 DNA: TGTGCCAGCAGCTTGAGGGAGGGGTTCCCGTTTACCGGGGAGCTGTTTTTT
clone size: NA; J gene: TRBJ2-2; V gene: TRBV2; D gene: TRBD2; CDR3 protein: CASRLSGDTNTGELFF; CDR3 DNA: TGTGCCAGCAGACTTAGCGGGGATACGAACACCGGGGAGCTGTTTTTT
clone size: NA; J gene: TRBJ2-5; V gene: TRBV2; D gene: NA; CDR3 protein: CASTPSGFGLAPNF; CDR3 DNA: TGTGCCAGCACCCCCTCGGGGTTCGGTCTCGCGCCCAACTTC
clone size: NA; J gene: TRBJ2-7; V gene: TRBV28; D gene: TRBD1; CDR3 protein: CASSQQSGGYDEQYF; CDR3 DNA: TGTGCCAGCAGTCAACAATCAGGGGGCTATGACGAGCAGTACTTC
clone size: NA; J gene: TRBJ1-4; V gene: TRBV28; D gene: NA; CDR3 protein: CASSSRLGLFF; CDR3 DNA: TGTGCCAGCAGTTCCCGACTGGGACTGTTTTTT
clone size: NA; J gene: TRBJ1-2; V gene: TRBV19; D gene: NA; CDR3 protein: CASSISGKHGYGYTF; CDR3 DNA: TGTGCCAGTAGTATCTCGGGGAAACATGGATATGGCTACACCTTC
clone size: NA; J gene: TRBJ1-1; V gene: TRBV7-8; D gene: TRBD1; CDR3 protein: CASSRDRGNTEAFF; CDR3 DNA: TGTGCCAGCAGCCGGGACAGGGGGAACACTGAAGCTTTCTTT
clone size: NA; J gene: TRBJ1-5; V gene: TRBV28; D gene: TRBD1; CDR3 protein: CASSSTGTANGGSNQPQHF; CDR3 DNA: TGTGCCAGCAGTTCTACCGGGACAGCTAACGGTGGGAGCAATCAGCCCCAGCATTTT
clone size: NA; J gene: TRBJ2-5; V gene: TRBV5-6; D gene: TRBD1; CDR3 protein: CASRSRGQGETQYF; CDR3 DNA: TGTGCCAGCAGAAGCAGGGGACAGGGGGAGACCCAGTACTTC
clone size: NA; J gene: TRBJ2-3; V gene: TRBV7-9; D gene: TRBD2; CDR3 protein: CASSLVGGDTDTQYF; CDR3 DNA: TGTGCCAGCAGCTTAGTGGGGGGGGACACAGATACGCAGTATTTT
clone size: NA; J gene: TRBJ1-5; V gene: TRBV28; D gene: NA; CDR3 protein: CASSLSPSRALNQPQHF; CDR3 DNA: TGTGCCAGCAGTTTAAGCCCGTCCCGCGCTCTCAATCAGCCCCAGCATTTT
clone size: once; J gene: TRBJ1-2; V gene: TRBV6-5; D gene: NA; CDR3 protein: CASSYRSGDPTF; CDR3 DNA: TGTGCCAGCAGTTACCGGTCGGGGGACCCCACCTTC
clone size: NA; J gene: TRBJ2-3; V gene: TRBV6-1; D gene: NA; CDR3 protein: CASSEVGGRYTQYF; CDR3 DNA: TGTGCCAGCAGTGAAGTAGGAGGGAGGTATACGCAGTATTTT
clone size: NA; J gene: TRBJ1-1; V gene: TRBV28; D gene: NA; CDR3 protein: CASSLLGSRTEAFF; CDR3 DNA: TGTGCCAGCAGTCTATTGGGGAGCCGAACTGAAGCTTTCTTT
clone size: NA; J gene: TRBJ2-7; V gene: TRBV29-1; D gene: NA; CDR3 protein: CSVATPYEQYF; CDR3 DNA: TGCAGCGTTGCAACTCCATACGAGCAGTACTTC
clone size: NA; J gene: TRBJ2-3; V gene: TRBV11-2; D gene: TRBD2; CDR3 protein: CASSLLRTSDGTDTQYF; CDR3 DNA: TGTGCCAGCAGCTTATTGCGCACTAGCGATGGTACAGATACGCAGTATTTT
clone size: NA; J gene: TRBJ2-3; V gene: TRBV5-5; D gene: NA; CDR3 protein: CASSSGRLTDTQYF; CDR3 DNA: TGTGCCAGCAGCTCAGGAAGGCTCACAGATACGCAGTATTTT
clone size: NA; J gene: TRBJ2-1; V gene: TRBV6-5; D gene: TRBD2; CDR3 protein: CASSSAGGPSREQFF; CDR3 DNA: TGTGCCAGCAGTTCAGCGGGAGGTCCATCTCGTGAGCAGTTCTTC
clone size: NA; J gene: TRBJ1-5; V gene: TRBV6-1; D gene: NA; CDR3 protein: CASTTRDTNQPQHF; CDR3 DNA: TGTGCCAGCACCACGAGGGACACCAATCAGCCCCAGCATTTT
clone size: NA; J gene: TRBJ2-7; V gene: TRBV2; D gene: NA; CDR3 protein: CASSEAPPAAGSYEQYF; CDR3 DNA: TGTGCCAGCAGTGAAGCCCCCCCAGCTGCGGGAAGCTACGAGCAGTACTTC
clone size: NA; J gene: TRBJ2-1; V gene: TRBV15; D gene: NA; CDR3 protein: CATRGGQYNEQFF; CDR3 DNA: TGTGCCACCCGGGGGGGACAGTACAATGAGCAGTTCTTC
clone size: NA; J gene: TRBJ2-1; V gene: TRBV6-6; D gene: TRBD1; CDR3 protein: CASSYSHGQAVGQFF; CDR3 DNA: TGTGCCAGCAGTTACTCCCATGGACAGGCCGTAGGGCAGTTCTTC
clone size: NA; J gene: TRBJ2-3; V gene: TRBV19; D gene: NA; CDR3 protein: CGEGEWRDTQYF; CDR3 DNA: TGTGGGGAGGGGGAGTGGCGAGATACGCAGTATTTT
clone size: NA; J gene: TRBJ2-7; V gene: TRBV2; D gene: NA; CDR3 protein: CASRPMGGGSSYEQYF; CDR3 DNA: TGTGCCAGCAGACCCATGGGAGGGGGTAGTTCCTACGAGCAGTACTTC
clone size: NA; J gene: TRBJ2-7; V gene: TRBV19; D gene: NA; CDR3 protein: CASSPGTLGSGEQYF; CDR3 DNA: TGTGCCAGTAGCCCCGGAACTCTCGGATCAGGGGAGCAGTACTTC
clone size: NA; J gene: TRBJ2-7; V gene: TRBV28; D gene: TRBD1; CDR3 protein: CASGDRSRSEQYF; CDR3 DNA: TGTGCCAGTGGGGACAGATCTAGGAGCGAGCAGTACTTC
clone size: NA; J gene: TRBJ2-5; V gene: TRBV2; D gene: TRBD1; CDR3 protein: CASTEDRGTETQYF; CDR3 DNA: TGTGCCAGCACTGAGGACAGGGGTACAGAGACCCAGTACTTC
clone size: NA; J gene: TRBJ1-5; V gene: TRBV2; D gene: NA; CDR3 protein: CASSEWVTMIGTKAFFHQPQHF; CDR3 DNA: TGTGCCAGCAGTGAATGGGTCACGATGATCGGGACAAAAGCCTTTTTCCATCAGCCCCAGCATTTT
clone size: NA; J gene: TRBJ2-5; V gene: TRBV7-8; D gene: NA; CDR3 protein: CASSLGAVETQYF; CDR3 DNA: TGTGCCAGCAGCTTAGGGGCTGTGGAGACCCAGTACTTC
clone size: NA; J gene: TRBJ2-1; V gene: TRBV7-9; D gene: TRBD2; CDR3 protein: CASSFSGGPYNEQFF; CDR3 DNA: TGTGCCAGCAGCTTTAGCGGGGGACCCTACAATGAGCAGTTCTTC
clone size: NA; J gene: TRBJ1-5; V gene: TRBV4-1; D gene: NA; CDR3 protein: CASSIRSGEPQHF; CDR3 DNA: TGCGCCAGCAGCATCCGGTCCGGGGAGCCCCAGCATTTT
clone size: NA; J gene: TRBJ2-4; V gene: TRBV27; D gene: TRBD1; CDR3 protein: CASSPYRGDANIQYF; CDR3 DNA: TGTGCCAGCAGTCCCTACAGGGGAGACGCTAACATTCAGTACTTC
clone size: NA; J gene: TRBJ2-7; V gene: TRBV2; D gene: NA; CDR3 protein: CASSDVSPGEQYF; CDR3 DNA: TGTGCCAGCAGTGACGTTAGCCCGGGGGAGCAGTACTTC
clone size: NA; J gene: TRBJ1-2; V gene: TRBV6-6; D gene: NA; CDR3 protein: CASSRRAVGYTF; CDR3 DNA: TGTGCCAGCAGCCGCCGCGCGGTCGGCTACACCTTC
clone size: NA; J gene: TRBJ1-2; V gene: TRBV29-1; D gene: NA; CDR3 protein: CSGASGSYGYTF; CDR3 DNA: TGCAGCGGGGCGTCGGGGAGCTATGGCTACACCTTC
clone size: NA; J gene: TRBJ2-2; V gene: TRBV7-9; D gene: NA; CDR3 protein: CASSWRTGELFF; CDR3 DNA: TGTGCCAGCAGCTGGAGAACCGGGGAGCTGTTTTTT
clone size: few; J gene: TRBJ1-2; V gene: TRBV29-1; D gene: NA; CDR3 protein: CSVEVGGRNYGYTF; CDR3 DNA: TGCAGCGTTGAGGTTGGAGGACGAAACTATGGCTACACCTTC